This T cell receptor (beta chain) emerged from a study of T cell responses to AZD1222 COVID-19 vaccine. Points from the study as a whole: Seropositive status at baseline applied to only five or six AZD1222 recipients. Every sample of the repertoires postdated the peak T cell response. Nearly half of unique spike-specific TCRs reportedly avoided B.1.351 and B.1.1.7 mutated regions. Spike-specific TCR breadth and depth rose after two AZD1222 doses.

Germline V gene lookup returns CDR1 SEHNR and CDR2 FQNEAQ (reference sequence). This CDR3 is built from 14 residues. The V and J ends lost 5 bases and 2 bases respectively, with 13 bases between them. On this clone: Its matching antigen is unknown.

Method: immunoSEQ multiplex PCR; TCRdb's copy keeps in-frame clones and lacks some. The sample shows about 120,000 clones, roughly 90% of them seen only once. The V and J genes are TRBV7-9 and TRBJ2-7; D assignment may be TRBD1 or TRBD2 (5 bases each). The material sequenced was peripheral blood, taken on day 0 of AZD1222 vaccination. This clonotype was obtained from an adult in good health. The CDR3 DNA is TGTGCCAGCAGCCCCCCAACGGGGCCCTACGAGCAGTACTTC. This translates into CASSPPTGPYEQYF. The entire variable domain, with the rest obtained from reference TRBV7-9 and TRBJ2-7, is as follows: DTGVSQNPRHKITKRGQNVTFRCDPISEHNRLYWYRQTLGQGPEFLTYFQNEAQLEKSRLLSDRFSAERPKGSFSTLEIQRTEQGDSAMYLCASSPPTGPYEQYFGPGTRLTVT.